The 12 T cell receptor beta chains given below trace back to one sample, sequenced in a study of T cell responses to AZD1222 COVID-19 vaccine. Some clones are missing from TCRdb's copy, which holds only in-frame ones; the method was immunoSEQ multiplex PCR. The data hold some 140,000 clones, with more than 85% observed a single time. Sample: peripheral blood, taken on day 0 of AZD1222 vaccination. These receptors originate from an adult in good health.

The chain has TRBV7-6 and TRBJ2-7; D unclear. Per germline, CDR1 SGHVS and CDR2 FNYEAQ. Trimming took off 0 bases at V and 2 bases at J, with 20 bases between the two ends. The CDR3 runs to 18 residues. This chain's CDR3 is CASSLAFNQAVPTYEQYF. CDR3 DNA: TGTGCCAGCAGCTTAGCGTTTAATCAGGCAGTACCAACCTACGAGCAGTACTTC.

This chain joins TRBV9 and TRBJ1-5, with D possibly TRBD1 on 5 matching bases. CDR1 SGDLS and CDR2 YYNGEE come from the germline V gene. V lost 3 bases and J lost 0, with 19 bases in between. This CDR3 region has 18 residues. CDR3 DNA sequence: TGTGCCAGCAGCGCGACCCCCCGTCGTAGGGGTAGCAATCAGCCCCAGCATTTT. It is translated as CASSATPRRRGSNQPQHF.

The chain carries TRBV18 and TRBJ2-4, with TRBD2 matching 12 bases. V gave up 3 bases and J gave up 6 bases; unmatched junction bases: 12. CDR1 is KGHSH, CDR2 LQKENI, per germline. This CDR3 spans 18 amino acids. The CDR3 loop is CASSPKAASGRAVNIQYF. The DNA of the CDR3 is TGTGCCAGCTCACCGAAAGCGGCTAGCGGGAGGGCCGTAAACATTCAGTACTTC.

This chain uses TRBV7-9 with TRBJ1-1; no firm D call. CDR1 is SEHNR, CDR2 FQNEAQ, per germline (reference sequence). V was shortened by 1 base and J by 10 bases, with 10 bases between the two germline ends. The CDR3 is 12 amino acids. The CDR3 region is CASSLEVRRAFF. DNA for the CDR3: TGTGCCAGCAGCTTAGAGGTCAGGAGAGCTTTCTTT. Together with reference TRBV7-9 and TRBJ1-1, the CDR3 gives the full variable domain: DTGVSQNPRHKITKRGQNVTFRCDPISEHNRLYWYRQTLGQGPEFLTYFQNEAQLEKSRLLSDRFSAERPKGSFSTLEIQRTEQGDSAMYLCASSLEVRRAFFGQGTRLTVV.

As concerns this clone: This sample also contains other DNA sequences that code for the same CDR3. The V gene is TRBV5-1, the J gene TRBJ2-3, with a tentative D call TRBD2 (6 bases). This CDR3 has 12 residues. CDR1 SGHRS and CDR2 YFSETQ come from the germline V gene. Trimming took off 6 bases at V and 3 bases at J, with 8 bases between the two ends. The CDR3 loop is CASNRGTDTQYF. The CDR3 bases are TGCGCCAGCAACCGGGGGACAGATACGCAGTATTTT.

In its sample, this clone was seen once. V and J are TRBV2 and TRBJ1-1; 7 bases map to TRBD1. Germline CDR1 is SNHLY and CDR2 is FYNNEI. V dropped 3 bases and J dropped 1; count of bases not matched to a gene: 5. This CDR3 contains 15 residues. The CDR3 DNA follows: TGTGCCAGCAGTGAGGTTGGGACAGCGAACACTGAAGCTTTCTTT. This sequence encodes CASSEVGTANTEAFF.

CDR3 loop: CASSHPTSGREETQYF. The CDR3 DNA follows: TGTGCCAGCAGTCATCCCACTAGCGGGAGGGAAGAGACCCAGTACTTC. The V and J genes are TRBV6-6 and TRBJ2-5; 13 bases are a match to TRBD2. CDR1 MNHNY and CDR2 SVGAGI come from the germline V gene (reference sequence). The CDR3 length is 16 residues. V shed 5 bases and J 3 bases; nucleotides not matched to a gene: 6.

This chain connects TRBV4-3 to TRBJ2-2; D not certain. Trimming removed 0 bases from V and 1 base from J, with 9 bases in between. The CDR3 spans 16 residues. From germline, CDR1 is LGHNA and CDR2 YSLEER. The CDR3 protein is CASSQETALNTGELFF. In nucleotides, the CDR3 is TGCGCCAGCAGCCAAGAAACGGCGTTGAACACCGGGGAGCTGTTTTTT.

Only one count was recorded for this clone. This sequence joins TRBV12-3 or TRBV12-4 and TRBJ1-1; no definite D call. CDR3 length: 13 residues. Trimming took off 2 bases at V and 11 bases at J, with 15 bases between the two ends. The CDR3 protein is CASSLRERVSAFF. The CDR3 nucleotides read TGTGCCAGCAGTTTACGGGAGAGGGTAAGCGCTTTCTTT.

The chain couples TRBV5-1 to TRBJ2-5; 13 nucleotides line up with TRBD2. The CDR3 consists of 17 residues. Looked up from germline, CDR1 is SGHRS and CDR2 is YFSETQ. V dropped 2 bases and J dropped 5; count of bases not matched to a gene: 9. In DNA form, the CDR3 reads TGCGCCAGCAGCTTCCAACCGGGGACTAGCGGGAAGGAGACCCAGTACTTC. Protein sequence: CASSFQPGTSGKETQYF.

The chain is built from TRBV11-2 and TRBJ1-4; D is possibly TRBD1 (5 bases). The ends were cut back, 5 bases at V and 13 bases at J, with 17 bases in the middle. This CDR3 has 13 amino acids. Germline CDR1 and CDR2: SGHAT and FQNNGV. The CDR3 region has the DNA TGTGCCAGCAGCCTGGCAGGGCTGAGCGGACTGTTTTTT. Amino acids: CASSLAGLSGLFF.

As DNA, the CDR3 is TGTGCCAGCAGTGTGTCTACGTCTGGAAACACCATATATTTT. The encoded protein is CASSVSTSGNTIYF. This chain uses TRBV2 with TRBJ1-3; D call uncertain. The V gene lost 4 bases and the J gene lost 1 base, with 8 bases spanning the gap. The CDR3 runs to 14 residues. Germline V gives CDR1 SNHLY, CDR2 FYNNEI. The full variable domain, in which reference TRBV2 and TRBJ1-3 provide the parts outside the CDR3, is EPEVTQTPSHQVTQMGQEVILRCVPISNHLYFYWYRQILGQKVEFLVSFYNNEISEKSEIFDDQFSVERPDGSNFTLKIRSTKLEDSAMYFCASSVSTSGNTIYFGEGSWLTVV.